The source of this T cell receptor beta chain is a study of identical twins. Notes on the study in general: Models underestimated out-of-frame TCR alpha sharing in monozygotic twins. Abundant beta clonotypes from cord blood bore fewer insertions; memory repertoires lacked this pattern.

Trimming pared 11 bases from V and 2 bases from J, leaving 16 bases between. This CDR3 has 14 amino acids. The germline gives CDR1 SNHLY, CDR2 FYNNEI. Details on this clonotype: The antigen remains undetermined.

Addition of a universal primer site occurred through template switching, and cDNA carried unique molecular identifiers. TCRdb analysed the 5' RACE reads with MiXCR anew, one entry per CDR3 protein. The data show about 220,000 distinct CDR3 sequences, less than 8% seen once. These data were also filed under a second study, of yellow fever vaccine responses in identical twins.

This receptor was taken from a woman aged 18-29 years in good health. V is TRBV2 and J is TRBJ1-5, with D uncertain. The sequencing input was memory (CD45RO+) T cells sorted from blood. The CDR3 DNA sequence: TGTGCCTCCGGCTCGGGGTTGGGCAATCAGCCCCAGCATTTT. Its protein product is CASGSGLGNQPQHF. Supplemented by reference TRBV2 and TRBJ1-5, the full variable domain reads EPEVTQTPSHQVTQMGQEVILRCVPISNHLYFYWYRQILGQKVEFLVSFYNNEISEKSEIFDDQFSVERPDGSNFTLKIRSTKLEDSAMYFCASGSGLGNQPQHFGDGTRLSIL.